The 24 T cell receptor beta chains presented below share a single source sample, sequenced in a study of prognosis after radiotherapy for stage I lung cancer. Genomic DNA was subjected to two-round multiplex PCR for amplification of TCR beta CDR3. Individual primers that were specific to each TRBV and TRBJ gene served in first-round PCR. TCRdb independently ran MiXCR on the multiplex PCR reads; one entry per CDR3 protein. The sample carries roughly 26,000 distinct CDR3 sequences, around 30% recorded once. This material consisted of PBMCs, taken before or after stereotactic body radiation therapy (not recorded which). The source of these receptors is a donor over 45 with non-small cell lung cancer.

Details on this clonotype: With only one base between it and a far larger clone, this is likely a read error. This chain joins TRBV20-1 and TRBJ2-1; 10 positions agree with TRBD1. The CDR3 contains 15 residues. The V segment lost 0 bases and the J segment 10 bases; nucleotides outside the gene matches: 9. Germline CDR1 DFQATT, CDR2 SNEGSKA (reference sequence). CDR3 amino acids: CSARDPTGGLYEQFF. DNA for the CDR3: TGCAGTGCTAGAGACCCGACAGGGGGCCTGTACGAGCAGTTCTTC.

V is TRBV5-1 and J is TRBJ2-7; possibly TRBD2 for D (5 bases). The germline V gene encodes CDR1 SGHRS and CDR2 YFSETQ. This CDR3 is built from 15 residues. The V gene lost 1 base and the J gene lost 0 bases, with 11 bases spanning the gap. The CDR3 DNA is TGCGCCAGCAGCTTGATATCTAGCAGCTCCTACGAGCAGTACTTC. It codes for CASSLISSSSYEQYF.

In its sample, this clonotype was seen many times. This chain connects TRBV3-1 to TRBJ1-3; 7 bases fit TRBD1. J lost 3 bases, V lost 5 bases, and 4 bases had no gene match. The CDR3 loop spans 14 amino acids. From germline, CDR1 is LGHDT and CDR2 YNNKEL (reference sequence). CDR3 protein: CASSGRDSGNTIYF. CDR3 in DNA: TGTGCCAGCAGCGGCCGGGACAGTGGAAACACCATATATTTT.

This clonotype has at least ten counts. This CDR3 reads CSALQRGAQETQYF. The CDR3 DNA is TGCAGTGCTTTGCAGCGGGGGGCACAAGAGACCCAGTACTTC. The chain couples TRBV20-1 to TRBJ2-5, with 9 bases fitting TRBD2. The V and J ends lost 5 bases and 2 bases, in that order; junction bases with no gene match: 6. This CDR3 is built from 14 residues. Germline CDR1 is DFQATT and CDR2 is SNEGSKA (reference sequence).

Comment on this clonotype: It may be a read error: a sequence one base away is much more abundant. The V gene is TRBV2, the J gene TRBJ1-4; 12 nucleotides match TRBD1. Germline-derived CDR1 and CDR2 are SNHLY and FYNNEI. The CDR3 covers 16 residues. In DNA form, the CDR3 reads TGTGCCAGCAGTGATCGGGACAGGGGGCTTAATGAAAGACTGTTTTTT. Protein product: CASSDRDRGLNERLFF. The full variable domain, its missing parts supplied by reference TRBV2 and TRBJ1-4, is EPEVTQTPSHQVTQMGQEVILRCVPISNHLYFYWYRQILGQKVEFLVSFYNNEISEKSEIFDDQFSVERPDGSNFTLKIRSTKLEDSAMYFCASSDRDRGLNERLFFGSGTQLSVL.

This clonotype was observed many times. The chain combines TRBV2 with TRBJ1-1; 12 bases are shared with TRBD1. Trimming removed 5 bases from V and 10 bases from J; junction bases left unmatched: 14. CDR1 and CDR2 from the germline V gene are SNHLY and FYNNEI. The CDR3 totals 16 residues. The CDR3 spells CASSLSRRDRGLGAFF. DNA of the CDR3: TGTGCCAGCAGTCTCTCCCGCCGGGACAGGGGGCTAGGAGCTTTCTTT. Based on the CDR3 plus reference TRBV2 and TRBJ1-1, the full variable domain is EPEVTQTPSHQVTQMGQEVILRCVPISNHLYFYWYRQILGQKVEFLVSFYNNEISEKSEIFDDQFSVERPDGSNFTLKIRSTKLEDSAMYFCASSLSRRDRGLGAFFGQGTRLTVV.

In this sample, this clonotype turned up many times. The chain couples TRBV30 to TRBJ1-4; D possibly corresponds to TRBD1 (5 bases). In germline, CDR1 is GTSNPN, CDR2 SVGIG (reference sequence). This CDR3 contains 15 residues. V lost 1 base and J 0 bases, leaving 9 bases between the germline ends. The CDR3 sequence is CAWSAPGPTNEKLFF. CDR3 bases: TGTGCCTGGAGTGCCCCGGGACCAACTAATGAAAAACTGTTTTTT.

The rearrangement joins TRBV6-2 or TRBV6-3 to TRBJ2-1, with D possibly matching TRBD2 (5 bases). The germline V gene encodes CDR1 MNHEY and CDR2 SVGEGT. The CDR3 runs to 12 residues. Trimming cost V 5 bases and J 10 bases, with 12 bases left between them. In DNA form, the CDR3 reads TGTGCCAGCAGTCGTAGCGTGAGCGAGCAGTTCTTC. It translates to CASSRSVSEQFF.

As concerns this clonotype: Being one base from a much bigger clone, this may be a read error. This chain links TRBV5-4 with TRBJ2-7, with D tentatively TRBD1 or TRBD2 (6 bases each). The CDR3 length is 14 residues. V was cut by 6 bases and J by 3 bases, with 16 bases left in between. Germline CDR1 SGHNT, CDR2 YYREEE (reference sequence). CDR3 DNA: TGTGCCAGCACCTCCAGACAGGAGGGCTACGAGCAGTACTTC. This codes for CASTSRQEGYEQYF.

Turning to this clonotype: A much bigger clone sits one base away, suggesting this may be a read error. This chain joins TRBV15 and TRBJ2-1; tentative D call: TRBD2 (5 bases). This CDR3 has 16 amino acids. From germline, CDR1 is LNHNV and CDR2 YYDKDF (reference sequence). Trimming took 0 bases from V and 6 from J, leaving 15 bases between them. CDR3 bases: TGTGCCACCAGCAGAGAGACTATCGGGCCAGGCAATGAGCAGTTCTTC. Its protein is CATSRETIGPGNEQFF.

Of note for this clonotype: At one end, the junction sequence differs from germline, possibly due to a read error. V gene TRBV27 combines with J gene TRBJ1-2; TRBD1 might be the D (5 bases). This CDR3 is 15 amino acids long. The V gene's germline CDR1 is MNHEY and CDR2 SMNVEV (reference sequence). CDR3 bases: TGTGTCAGCAGTTTGGCCGGCAGGGTCCGGTATGTCTACACCTTC. Its protein product is CVSSLAGRVRYVYTF.

This clonotype appeared a single time. V is TRBV20-1 and J is TRBJ1-2; D remains ambiguous. This CDR3 has 12 residues. V shed 1 base and J shed 2 bases, with 5 bases lying between them. The germline gives CDR1 DFQATT, CDR2 SNEGSKA (reference sequence). CDR3 protein: CSARAQNYGYTF. Written as DNA, the CDR3 is TGCAGTGCTAGAGCTCAGAACTATGGCTACACCTTC.

This clonotype was found many times. The chain recombines TRBV6-1 with TRBJ1-1, with 9 bases aligning to TRBD1. In germline, CDR1 is MNHNS, CDR2 SASEGT. The CDR3 sequence is 14 residues long. After removal of 6 bases from V and 3 bases from J, the junction contained 5 bases not matched to a gene. The CDR3 DNA reads as TGTGCCAGCAGGGACAGGGGAACACACACTGAAGCTTTCTTT. Amino acid sequence: CASRDRGTHTEAFF.

The chain is built from TRBV30 and TRBJ2-2; 8 bases fit TRBD2. V shed 0 bases, J shed 3 bases, and the junction held 6 bases outside the gene matches. The CDR3 length is 16 residues. The V gene's germline CDR1 is GTSNPN and CDR2 SVGIG (reference sequence). CDR3 loop: CAWSVLAGMYTGELFF. DNA of the CDR3: TGTGCCTGGAGTGTCCTAGCGGGTATGTACACCGGGGAGCTGTTTTTT.

Concerning this clonotype: A single base is all that separates this from a far larger clone, so a read error is likely. V gene TRBV6-4 combines with J gene TRBJ2-7; perhaps TRBD2 as D (5 bases). The germline V gene encodes CDR1 MRHNA and CDR2 SNTAGT. V was shortened by 7 bases and J by 2 bases, with 15 bases between the two germline ends. This CDR3 region has 14 residues. DNA of the CDR3: TGTGCCAGCATTTCCTGGACGGGAACCTACGAGCAGTACTTC. Translating gives CASISWTGTYEQYF.

Ten or more counts support this clonotype. This chain joins TRBV7-6 and TRBJ2-1, with D perhaps matching TRBD2 (6 bases). CDR3 length: 15 amino acids. Trimming removed 5 bases at V and 2 bases at J, with 13 bases between. CDR1 and CDR2 (germline): SGHVS, FNYEAQ. The CDR3 is CASSPTRETYNEQFF. The CDR3 region has the DNA TGTGCCAGCAGCCCTACCCGGGAGACCTACAATGAGCAGTTCTTC.

This clonotype was seen ten or more times. The gene calls are TRBV20-1 and TRBJ2-5, with 9 bases matching TRBD2. V was clipped by 0 bases and J by 12 bases; unmatched bases: 11. The CDR3 extends over 14 amino acids. From germline, CDR1 is DFQATT and CDR2 SNEGSKA (reference sequence). CDR3 nucleotide sequence: TGCAGTGCTAGAGAGCCTAGCGGGGTCTTTAGGGAGTACTTC. It encodes CSAREPSGVFREYF.

At least ten counts were recorded for this clonotype. The genes are TRBV5-5 and TRBJ2-1, with D tentatively TRBD1 (6 bases). The V end was cut by 0 bases, the J end by 6 bases, with 10 bases between. This CDR3 region has 14 residues. Germline-derived CDR1 and CDR2 are SGHKS and YYEKEE (reference sequence). The CDR3 loop reads CASSLVGRGNEQFF. In nucleotides, the CDR3 is TGTGCCAGCAGCTTGGTTGGCAGGGGCAATGAGCAGTTCTTC.

This clonotype was observed many times. The chain combines TRBV7-6 with TRBJ1-6; unclear D gene. CDR3 length equals 15 residues. V lost 4 bases, J lost 6 bases, and 13 bases lay in between. In germline, CDR1 is SGHVS, CDR2 FNYEAQ. CDR3 DNA sequence: TGTGCCAGCAGCTGGGATGAGGGTTCTAATTCACCCCTCCACTTT. Translation: CASSWDEGSNSPLHF.

This clonotype was detected ten times or more. The chain combines TRBV28 with TRBJ1-1; no firm D call. CDR1 is MDHEN and CDR2 is SYDVKM in the germline V gene. The germline V and J ends were trimmed by 7 bases and 5 bases, with 5 bases remaining between them. The CDR3 is 10 amino acids. CDR3 in DNA: TGTGCCAGCATGCGGACTGAAGCTTTCTTT. It translates to CASMRTEAFF.

V gene TRBV4-2 combines with J gene TRBJ2-1; D may be TRBD2 (5 bases). Trimming removed 0 bases at V and 1 base at J, with 16 bases between. Germline V gives CDR1 LGHNA, CDR2 YNFKEQ. This CDR3 has 18 residues. The CDR3 nucleotides are TGTGCCAGCAGCCAAGAGTTGACGGGGTCTTTTTCCTACAATGAGCAGTTCTTC. Protein product: CASSQELTGSFSYNEQFF.

The sample holds many counts of this clonotype. This rearrangement joins TRBV29-1 to TRBJ2-7; 8 positions agree with TRBD1. CDR1 is SQVTM, CDR2 ANQGSEA, per germline. This CDR3 has 14 amino acids. Losses at the gene ends were 4 bases for V and 3 bases for J; bases not matched to a gene: 8. The CDR3 spells CSVVRTGMFYEQYF. In nucleotides, the CDR3 is TGCAGCGTTGTTAGGACAGGGATGTTCTACGAGCAGTACTTC.

This clonotype was picked up many times. The chain links TRBV11-2 to TRBJ2-1, with TRBD1 matching 10 bases. Germline V gives CDR1 SGHAT, CDR2 FQNNGV. The CDR3 runs 14 residues. The V gene end was trimmed by 3 bases and the J gene end by 9 bases; junction bases not matched to a gene: 5. The CDR3 protein is CASSFDRGRSEQFF. CDR3 sequence (DNA): TGTGCCAGCAGCTTTGACAGGGGGCGGAGTGAGCAGTTCTTC.

Of note for this clonotype: Relative to the germline gene, one junction end is altered; a read error may explain this. CDR3 DNA sequence: TGTGCCGGCAGTTTAGGGCAGTCCACCCAAGAGACCCAGTACTTC. This encodes CAGSLGQSTQETQYF. This rearrangement joins TRBV6-5 to TRBJ2-5; D remains unclear. Per germline, CDR1 MNHEY and CDR2 SVGAGI. The CDR3 is made up of 15 amino acids.